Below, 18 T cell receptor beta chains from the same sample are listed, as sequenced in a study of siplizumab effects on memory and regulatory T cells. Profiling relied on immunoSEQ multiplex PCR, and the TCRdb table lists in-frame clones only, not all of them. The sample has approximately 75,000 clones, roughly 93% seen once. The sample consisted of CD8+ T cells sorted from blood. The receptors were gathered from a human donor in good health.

The CDR3 nucleotides read TGTGCCAGCAGCGGTGTAGGGGGGGAGCTGTTTTTT. Translation: CASSGVGGELFF. The chain carries TRBV9 and TRBJ2-2; D gene uncertain. The CDR3 is 12 amino acids. Germline V lookup: CDR1 SGDLS, CDR2 YYNGEE. Trimming took 3 bases from V and 8 from J, leaving 8 bases between them.

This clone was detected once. This CDR3 reads CASSHDRATEAFF. In nucleotides, the CDR3 is TGTGCCAGCAGTCACGACAGGGCCACTGAAGCTTTCTTT. The rearrangement joins TRBV27 to TRBJ1-1; 7 bases align to TRBD1. In germline, CDR1 is MNHEY, CDR2 SMNVEV (reference sequence). V was clipped by 5 bases and J by 4 bases; unmatched bases: 4. This CDR3 has 13 amino acids.

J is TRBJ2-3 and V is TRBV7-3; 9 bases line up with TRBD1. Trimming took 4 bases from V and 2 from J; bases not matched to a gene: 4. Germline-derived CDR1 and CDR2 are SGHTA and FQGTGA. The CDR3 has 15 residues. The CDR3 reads CASSWTGVPTDTQYF. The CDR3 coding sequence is TGTGCCAGCAGCTGGACAGGGGTCCCCACAGATACGCAGTATTTT.

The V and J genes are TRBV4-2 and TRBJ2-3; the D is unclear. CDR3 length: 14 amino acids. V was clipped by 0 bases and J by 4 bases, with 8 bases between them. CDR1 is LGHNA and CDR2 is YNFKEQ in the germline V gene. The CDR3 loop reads CASSQDKGPDTQYF. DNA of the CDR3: TGTGCCAGCAGCCAAGATAAAGGGCCAGATACGCAGTATTTT.

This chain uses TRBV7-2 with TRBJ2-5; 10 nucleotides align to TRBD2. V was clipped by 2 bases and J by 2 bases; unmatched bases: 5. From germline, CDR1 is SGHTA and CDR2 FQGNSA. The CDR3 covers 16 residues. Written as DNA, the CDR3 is TGTGCCAGCAGCTTACTAGCGGGGGACTATCAAGAGACCCAGTACTTC. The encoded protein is CASSLLAGDYQETQYF.

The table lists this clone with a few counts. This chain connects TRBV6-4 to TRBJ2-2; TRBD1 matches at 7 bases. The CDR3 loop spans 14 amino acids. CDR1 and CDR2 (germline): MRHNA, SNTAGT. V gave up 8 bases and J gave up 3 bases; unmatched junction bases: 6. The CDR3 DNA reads TGTGCCAGCCGCGACAGGGTGGACACCGGGGAGCTGTTTTTT. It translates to CASRDRVDTGELFF.

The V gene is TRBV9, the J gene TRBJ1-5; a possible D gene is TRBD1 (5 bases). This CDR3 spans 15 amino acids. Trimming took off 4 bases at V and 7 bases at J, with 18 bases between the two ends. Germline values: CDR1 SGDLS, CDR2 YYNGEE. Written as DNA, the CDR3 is TGTGCCAGCAGCCCCCAGGGAAGTGCGGGGCAGCCCCAGCATTTT. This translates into CASSPQGSAGQPQHF.

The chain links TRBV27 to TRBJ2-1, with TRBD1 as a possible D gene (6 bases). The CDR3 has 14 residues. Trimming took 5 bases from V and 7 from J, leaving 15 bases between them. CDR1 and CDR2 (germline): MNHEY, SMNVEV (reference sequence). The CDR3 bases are TGTGCCAGCAGTCCAGGGGTTGGGACAAATGAGCAGTTCTTC. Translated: CASSPGVGTNEQFF.

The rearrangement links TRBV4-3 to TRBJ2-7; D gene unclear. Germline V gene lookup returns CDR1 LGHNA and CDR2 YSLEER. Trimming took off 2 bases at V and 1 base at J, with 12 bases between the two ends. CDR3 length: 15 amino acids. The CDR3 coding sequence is TGCGCCAGCAGCCAAAGAAAGGGTGAATCCTACGAGCAGTACTTC. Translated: CASSQRKGESYEQYF.

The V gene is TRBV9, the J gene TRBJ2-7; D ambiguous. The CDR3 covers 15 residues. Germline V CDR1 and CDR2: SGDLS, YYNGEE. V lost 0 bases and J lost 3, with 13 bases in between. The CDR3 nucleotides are TGTGCCAGCAGCGTAGGTCCAGCCCAGAACTACGAGCAGTACTTC. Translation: CASSVGPAQNYEQYF.

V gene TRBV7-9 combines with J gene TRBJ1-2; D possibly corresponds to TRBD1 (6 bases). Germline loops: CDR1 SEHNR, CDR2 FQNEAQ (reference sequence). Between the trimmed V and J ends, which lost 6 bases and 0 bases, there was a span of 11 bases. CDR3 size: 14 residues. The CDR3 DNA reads TGTGCCAGCAGTTACCCAGGGGCTAACTATGGCTACACCTTC. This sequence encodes CASSYPGANYGYTF. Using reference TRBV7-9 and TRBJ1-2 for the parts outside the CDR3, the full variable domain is DTGVSQNPRHKITKRGQNVTFRCDPISEHNRLYWYRQTLGQGPEFLTYFQNEAQLEKSRLLSDRFSAERPKGSFSTLEIQRTEQGDSAMYLCASSYPGANYGYTFGSGTRLTVV.

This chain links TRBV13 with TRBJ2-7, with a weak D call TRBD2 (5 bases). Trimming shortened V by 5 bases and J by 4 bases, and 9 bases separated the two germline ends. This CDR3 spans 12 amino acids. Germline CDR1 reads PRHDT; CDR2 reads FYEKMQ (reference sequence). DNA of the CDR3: TGTGCCAGCAGCCCCCGGGGTTACGAGCAGTACTTC. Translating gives CASSPRGYEQYF.

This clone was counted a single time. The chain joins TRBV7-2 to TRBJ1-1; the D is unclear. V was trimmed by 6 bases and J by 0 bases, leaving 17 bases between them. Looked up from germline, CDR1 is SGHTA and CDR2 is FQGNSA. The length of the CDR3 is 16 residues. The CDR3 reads CASSRTAYLMNTEAFF. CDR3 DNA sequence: TGTGCCAGCAGTCGGACGGCATACCTAATGAACACTGAAGCTTTCTTT.

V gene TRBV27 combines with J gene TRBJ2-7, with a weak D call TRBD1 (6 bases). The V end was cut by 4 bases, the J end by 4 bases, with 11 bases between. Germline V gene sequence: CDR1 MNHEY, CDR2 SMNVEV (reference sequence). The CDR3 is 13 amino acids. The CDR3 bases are TGTGCCAGCAGTTATGGGGACACGTACGAGCAGTACTTC. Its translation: CASSYGDTYEQYF.

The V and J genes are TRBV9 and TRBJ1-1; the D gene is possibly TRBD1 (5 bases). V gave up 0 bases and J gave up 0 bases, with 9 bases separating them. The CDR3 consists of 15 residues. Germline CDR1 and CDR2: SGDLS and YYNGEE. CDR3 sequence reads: CASSVDDRMNTEAFF. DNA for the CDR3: TGTGCCAGCAGCGTAGACGACAGAATGAACACTGAAGCTTTCTTT.

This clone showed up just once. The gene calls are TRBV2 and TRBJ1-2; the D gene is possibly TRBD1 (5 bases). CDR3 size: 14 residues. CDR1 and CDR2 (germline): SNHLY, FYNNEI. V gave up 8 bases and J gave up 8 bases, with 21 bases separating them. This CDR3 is CASWSRAGSDGYTF. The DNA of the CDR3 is TGTGCCAGCTGGAGCAGGGCCGGATCCGACGGCTACACCTTC.

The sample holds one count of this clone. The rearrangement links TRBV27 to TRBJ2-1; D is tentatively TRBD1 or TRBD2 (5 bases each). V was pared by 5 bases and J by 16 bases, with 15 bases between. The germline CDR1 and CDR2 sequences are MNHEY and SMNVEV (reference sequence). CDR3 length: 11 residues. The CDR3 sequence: CASSPGTGLFF. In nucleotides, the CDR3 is TGTGCCAGCAGTCCCGGGACCGGTCTATTCTTC.

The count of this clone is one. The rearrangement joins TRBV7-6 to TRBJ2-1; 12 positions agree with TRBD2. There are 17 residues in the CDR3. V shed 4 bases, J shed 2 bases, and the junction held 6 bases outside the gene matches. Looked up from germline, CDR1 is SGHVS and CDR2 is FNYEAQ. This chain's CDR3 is CASSSASGGAPYNEQFF. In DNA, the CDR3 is TGTGCCAGCAGCTCAGCTAGCGGGGGGGCCCCCTACAATGAGCAGTTCTTC.